The clone carrying this TCR beta chain was seen more than once but under ten times. Germline CDR1 is MDHEN and CDR2 is SYDVKM. This CDR3 contains 14 residues. The V segment lost 6 bases and the J segment 1 base; nucleotides outside the gene matches: 5. The entry originates in a study of spatial heterogeneity in lung cancer. Stated time point: blood at routine non-recurrence follow-up after resection. Unsorted tumor, nontumor lung tissue or cryopreserved PBMC supplied the whole RNA. TCRdb passed the 5' RACE reads through MiXCR, listing each CDR3 protein once. The data show around 70,000 distinct CDR3 sequences, with about 9.5% seen just once and roughly 1.8% held by the top ten.

The TCR comes from a female donor with early-stage non-small cell lung cancer. The genes are TRBV28 and TRBJ1-1, with 7 bases matching TRBD1. The sample was PBMCs, taken at follow-up. The CDR3 bases are TGTGCCAGCAGGCAGGGGGGAGAGAACACTGAAGCTTTCTTT. Translation: CASRQGGENTEAFF. The variable domain in full, completed from reference TRBV28 and TRBJ1-1, reads DVKVTQSSRYLVKRTGEKVFLECVQDMDHENMFWYRQDPGLGLRLIYFSYDVKMKEKGDIPEGYSVSREKKERFSLILESASTNQTSMYLCASRQGGENTEAFFGQGTRLTVV.